This TCR beta chain was captured in a study of T cells in Graves' hyperthyroidism and ophthalmopathy. TCR beta CDR3 regions were amplified from RNA. During a first-round RT-PCR of the TCR CDR3, the HTBI primer set was used. TCRdb re-derived calls from the multiplex PCR reads in MiXCR, one entry per CDR3 protein. The data hold hundreds of thousands of distinct CDR3 sequences, with roughly 40% observed a single time. Together with thyroid ultrasound, orbital computed tomography, serum thyroxine and TRAb, clinical symptoms were used for diagnoses. The CDR3 sequence is 14 residues long. Germline lookup yields CDR1 LGHNA and CDR2 YNFKEQ. V gave up 1 base and J gave up 7 bases; unmatched junction bases: 3.

The specimen was blood. This clonotype originated in a man younger than 35 with Graves' hyperthyroidism. The rearrangement joins TRBV4-2 to TRBJ1-2; the match to TRBD1 covers 10 bases. The CDR3: CASSQGDRGAGYTF. For the CDR3, the DNA is TGTGCCAGCAGCCAAGGGGACAGGGGCGCTGGCTACACCTTC.